The clone carrying this T cell receptor beta chain was found a few times. Its matching antigen is unknown. The sample belongs to a study of glioma-infiltrating T cells. Broader study findings: Gliomas, especially low-grade, showed above-expected tissue-blood divergence; non-neoplastic patients showed below.

Amplification of TCR alpha and beta CDR3 regions from RNA used iRepertoire nested multiplex PCR. Input was about 85-450 ng of tissue mRNA or PBMC total RNA. TCRdb used MiXCR to reprocess the multiplex PCR reads, holding one entry per CDR3 protein. The top ten clones hold 20% to 25% of a sample with approximately 190,000 distinct CDR3 sequences, roughly 32% of them seen once. V shed 1 base and J shed 2 bases, with 5 bases lying between them. CDR3 length equals 13 residues. CDR1 ENHRY and CDR2 SYGVKD come from the germline V gene. The sequence derives from a human donor with low-grade glioma or glioblastoma, undergoing nonglioma brain surgery, or in good health (not recorded which). The rearrangement uses TRBV10-3 and TRBJ2-5, with D unclear. The sequencing sample was made of glioma tissue, nonneoplastic brain tissue, or PBMCs (not recorded which). The CDR3 region has the DNA TGTGCCATCAGTGAGTGGCAGCAAGAGACCCAGTACTTC. Its translation: CAISEWQQETQYF.